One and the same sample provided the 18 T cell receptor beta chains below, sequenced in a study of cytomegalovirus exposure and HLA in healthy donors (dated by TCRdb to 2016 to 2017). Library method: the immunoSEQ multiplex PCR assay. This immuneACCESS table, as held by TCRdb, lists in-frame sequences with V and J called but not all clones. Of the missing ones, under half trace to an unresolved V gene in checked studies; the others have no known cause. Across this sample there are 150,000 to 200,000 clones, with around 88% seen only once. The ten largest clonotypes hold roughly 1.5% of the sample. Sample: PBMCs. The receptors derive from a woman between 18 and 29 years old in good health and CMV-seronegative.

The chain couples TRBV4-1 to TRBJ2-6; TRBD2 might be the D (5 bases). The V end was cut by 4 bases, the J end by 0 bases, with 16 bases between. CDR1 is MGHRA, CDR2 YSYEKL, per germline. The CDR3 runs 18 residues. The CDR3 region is CASSPLPAEPSGANVLTF. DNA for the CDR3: TGCGCCAGCAGCCCTTTGCCAGCGGAGCCCTCTGGGGCCAACGTCCTGACTTTC.

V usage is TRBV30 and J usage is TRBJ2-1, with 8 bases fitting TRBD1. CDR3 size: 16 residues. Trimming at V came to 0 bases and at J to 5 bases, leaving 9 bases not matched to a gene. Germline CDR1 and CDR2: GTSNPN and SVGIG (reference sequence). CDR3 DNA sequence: TGTGCCTGGAGTGTAAATCCAGGGGGCGTCGACAATGAGCAGTTCTTC. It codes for CAWSVNPGGVDNEQFF.

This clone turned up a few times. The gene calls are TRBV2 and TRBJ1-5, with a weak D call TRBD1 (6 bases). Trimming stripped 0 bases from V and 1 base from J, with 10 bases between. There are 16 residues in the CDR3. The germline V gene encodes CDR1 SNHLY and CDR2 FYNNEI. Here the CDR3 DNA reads TGTGCCAGCAGTGAAGCCAGGGGTAAGAGCAATCAGCCCCAGCATTTT. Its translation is CASSEARGKSNQPQHF. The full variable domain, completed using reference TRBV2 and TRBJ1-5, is EPEVTQTPSHQVTQMGQEVILRCVPISNHLYFYWYRQILGQKVEFLVSFYNNEISEKSEIFDDQFSVERPDGSNFTLKIRSTKLEDSAMYFCASSEARGKSNQPQHFGDGTRLSIL.

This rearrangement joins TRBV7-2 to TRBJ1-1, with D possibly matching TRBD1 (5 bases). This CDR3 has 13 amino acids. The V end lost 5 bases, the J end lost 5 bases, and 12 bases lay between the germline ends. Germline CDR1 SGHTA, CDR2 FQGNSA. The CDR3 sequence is CASSHVAGTEAFF. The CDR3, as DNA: TGTGCCAGCAGCCACGTGGCAGGGACTGAAGCTTTCTTT.

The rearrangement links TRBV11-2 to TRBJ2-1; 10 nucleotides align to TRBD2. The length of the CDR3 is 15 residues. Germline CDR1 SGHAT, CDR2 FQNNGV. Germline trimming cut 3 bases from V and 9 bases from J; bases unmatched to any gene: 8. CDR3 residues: CASSLVLAGAGEQFF. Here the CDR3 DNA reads TGTGCCAGCAGCTTGGTTCTAGCGGGGGCCGGTGAGCAGTTCTTC.

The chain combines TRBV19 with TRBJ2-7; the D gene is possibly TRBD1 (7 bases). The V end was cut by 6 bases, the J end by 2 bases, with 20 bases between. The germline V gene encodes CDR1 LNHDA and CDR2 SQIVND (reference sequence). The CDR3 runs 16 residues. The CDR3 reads CASSARGDKQPYEQYF. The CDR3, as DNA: TGTGCCAGTAGCGCCAGGGGGGACAAACAACCCTACGAGCAGTACTTC. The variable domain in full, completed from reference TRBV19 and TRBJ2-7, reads DGGITQSPKYLFRKEGQNVTLSCEQNLNHDAMYWYRQDPGQGLRLIYYSQIVNDFQKGDIAEGYSVSREKKESFPLTVTSAQKNPTAFYLCASSARGDKQPYEQYFGPGTRLTVT.

In DNA form, the CDR3 reads TGCGCCAGCAGCCAGATACAGGATTCAGCTGAAGCTTTCTTT. It codes for CASSQIQDSAEAFF. This chain links TRBV4-1 with TRBJ1-1; D possibly corresponds to TRBD1 (5 bases). The V and J ends lost 3 bases and 6 bases respectively, with 14 bases between them. Germline values: CDR1 MGHRA, CDR2 YSYEKL. The CDR3 runs to 14 residues.

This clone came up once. The CDR3 region is CASSLDLGGTQYF. CDR3 bases: TGTGCCAGCAGCTTGGACTTGGGGGGGACCCAGTACTTC. The V gene is TRBV5-4, the J gene TRBJ2-5; D is possibly TRBD2 (6 bases). The ends were cut back, 0 bases at V and 7 bases at J, with 10 bases in the middle. CDR1 SGHNT and CDR2 YYREEE come from the germline V gene (reference sequence). The CDR3 is made up of 13 amino acids.

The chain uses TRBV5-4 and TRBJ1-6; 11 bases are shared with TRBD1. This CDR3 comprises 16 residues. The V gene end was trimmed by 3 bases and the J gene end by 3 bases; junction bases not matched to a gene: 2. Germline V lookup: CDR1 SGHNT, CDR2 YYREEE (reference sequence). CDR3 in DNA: TGTGCCAGCAGCTCCGGGACAGGGGGCTATAATTCACCCCTCCACTTT. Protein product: CASSSGTGGYNSPLHF.

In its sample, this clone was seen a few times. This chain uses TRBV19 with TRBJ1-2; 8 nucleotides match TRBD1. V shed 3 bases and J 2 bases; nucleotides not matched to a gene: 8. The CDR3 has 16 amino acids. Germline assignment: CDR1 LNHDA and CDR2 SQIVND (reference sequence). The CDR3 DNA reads TGTGCCAGTAGTATCCTTCACAGGGGGACGAACTATGGCTACACCTTC. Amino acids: CASSILHRGTNYGYTF.

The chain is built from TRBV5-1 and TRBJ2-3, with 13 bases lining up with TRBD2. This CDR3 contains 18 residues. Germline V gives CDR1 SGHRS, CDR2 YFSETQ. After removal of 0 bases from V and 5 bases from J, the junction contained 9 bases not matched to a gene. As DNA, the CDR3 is TGCGCCAGCAGCTTGGGCCCCCCTGGACTAGCGGGAGAAGATACGCAGTATTTT. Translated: CASSLGPPGLAGEDTQYF.

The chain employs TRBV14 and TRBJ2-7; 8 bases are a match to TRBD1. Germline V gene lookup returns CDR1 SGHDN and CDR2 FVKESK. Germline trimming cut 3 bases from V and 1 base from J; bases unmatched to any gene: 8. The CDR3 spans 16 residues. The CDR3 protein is CASSHPNRDRSYEQYF. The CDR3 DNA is TGTGCCAGCAGCCACCCCAACCGGGACAGGTCCTACGAGCAGTACTTC.

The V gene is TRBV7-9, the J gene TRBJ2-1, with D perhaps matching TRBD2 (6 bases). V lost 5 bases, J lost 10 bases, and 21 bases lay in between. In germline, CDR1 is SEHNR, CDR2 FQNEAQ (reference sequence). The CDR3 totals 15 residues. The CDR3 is CASSQAVGTSTEQFF. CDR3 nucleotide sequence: TGTGCCAGCAGCCAAGCCGTTGGGACTTCAACAGAGCAGTTCTTC.

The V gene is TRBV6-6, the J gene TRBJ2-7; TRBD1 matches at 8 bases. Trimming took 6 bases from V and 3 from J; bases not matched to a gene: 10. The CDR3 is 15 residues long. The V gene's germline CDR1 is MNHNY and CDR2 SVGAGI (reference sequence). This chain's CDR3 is CASSPGQGPNYEQYF. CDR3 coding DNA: TGTGCCAGCAGCCCCGGACAGGGACCCAACTACGAGCAGTACTTC.

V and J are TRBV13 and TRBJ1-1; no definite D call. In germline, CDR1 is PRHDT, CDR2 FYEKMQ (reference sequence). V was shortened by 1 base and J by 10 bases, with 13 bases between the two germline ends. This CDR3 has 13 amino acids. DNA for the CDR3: TGTGCCAGCAGCTTAGATTCGGGCCGGGGAGCTTTCTTT. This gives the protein CASSLDSGRGAFF. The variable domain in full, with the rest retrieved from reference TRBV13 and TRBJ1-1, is AAGVIQSPRHLIKEKRETATLKCYPIPRHDTVYWYQQGPGQDPQFLISFYEKMQSDKGSIPDRFSAQQFSDYHSELNMSSLELGDSALYFCASSLDSGRGAFFGQGTRLTVV.

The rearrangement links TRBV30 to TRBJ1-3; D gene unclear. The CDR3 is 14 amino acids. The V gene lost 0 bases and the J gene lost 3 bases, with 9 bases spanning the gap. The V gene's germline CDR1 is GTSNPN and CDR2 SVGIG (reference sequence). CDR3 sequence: CAWSVTGSGNTIYF. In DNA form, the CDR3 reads TGTGCCTGGAGTGTAACTGGGAGTGGAAACACCATATATTTT. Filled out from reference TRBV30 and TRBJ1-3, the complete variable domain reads SQTIHQWPATLVQPVGSPLSLECTVEGTSNPNLYWYRQAAGRGLQLLFYSVGIGQISSEVPQNLSASRPQDRQFILSSKKLLLSDSGFYLCAWSVTGSGNTIYFGEGSWLTVV.

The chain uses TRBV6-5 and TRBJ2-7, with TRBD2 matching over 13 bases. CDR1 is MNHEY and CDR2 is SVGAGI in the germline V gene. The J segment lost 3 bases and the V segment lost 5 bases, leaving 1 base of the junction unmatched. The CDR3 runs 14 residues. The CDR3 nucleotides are TGTGCCAGCAGTCGACTAGCGGGAGGCTACGAGCAGTACTTC. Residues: CASSRLAGGYEQYF.

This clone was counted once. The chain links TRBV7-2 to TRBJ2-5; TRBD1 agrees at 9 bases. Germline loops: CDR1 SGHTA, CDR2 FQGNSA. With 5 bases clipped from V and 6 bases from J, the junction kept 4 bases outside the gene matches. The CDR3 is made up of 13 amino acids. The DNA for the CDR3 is TGTGCCAGCAGCCCGGGACAGGGACAGACCCAGTACTTC. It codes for CASSPGQGQTQYF.